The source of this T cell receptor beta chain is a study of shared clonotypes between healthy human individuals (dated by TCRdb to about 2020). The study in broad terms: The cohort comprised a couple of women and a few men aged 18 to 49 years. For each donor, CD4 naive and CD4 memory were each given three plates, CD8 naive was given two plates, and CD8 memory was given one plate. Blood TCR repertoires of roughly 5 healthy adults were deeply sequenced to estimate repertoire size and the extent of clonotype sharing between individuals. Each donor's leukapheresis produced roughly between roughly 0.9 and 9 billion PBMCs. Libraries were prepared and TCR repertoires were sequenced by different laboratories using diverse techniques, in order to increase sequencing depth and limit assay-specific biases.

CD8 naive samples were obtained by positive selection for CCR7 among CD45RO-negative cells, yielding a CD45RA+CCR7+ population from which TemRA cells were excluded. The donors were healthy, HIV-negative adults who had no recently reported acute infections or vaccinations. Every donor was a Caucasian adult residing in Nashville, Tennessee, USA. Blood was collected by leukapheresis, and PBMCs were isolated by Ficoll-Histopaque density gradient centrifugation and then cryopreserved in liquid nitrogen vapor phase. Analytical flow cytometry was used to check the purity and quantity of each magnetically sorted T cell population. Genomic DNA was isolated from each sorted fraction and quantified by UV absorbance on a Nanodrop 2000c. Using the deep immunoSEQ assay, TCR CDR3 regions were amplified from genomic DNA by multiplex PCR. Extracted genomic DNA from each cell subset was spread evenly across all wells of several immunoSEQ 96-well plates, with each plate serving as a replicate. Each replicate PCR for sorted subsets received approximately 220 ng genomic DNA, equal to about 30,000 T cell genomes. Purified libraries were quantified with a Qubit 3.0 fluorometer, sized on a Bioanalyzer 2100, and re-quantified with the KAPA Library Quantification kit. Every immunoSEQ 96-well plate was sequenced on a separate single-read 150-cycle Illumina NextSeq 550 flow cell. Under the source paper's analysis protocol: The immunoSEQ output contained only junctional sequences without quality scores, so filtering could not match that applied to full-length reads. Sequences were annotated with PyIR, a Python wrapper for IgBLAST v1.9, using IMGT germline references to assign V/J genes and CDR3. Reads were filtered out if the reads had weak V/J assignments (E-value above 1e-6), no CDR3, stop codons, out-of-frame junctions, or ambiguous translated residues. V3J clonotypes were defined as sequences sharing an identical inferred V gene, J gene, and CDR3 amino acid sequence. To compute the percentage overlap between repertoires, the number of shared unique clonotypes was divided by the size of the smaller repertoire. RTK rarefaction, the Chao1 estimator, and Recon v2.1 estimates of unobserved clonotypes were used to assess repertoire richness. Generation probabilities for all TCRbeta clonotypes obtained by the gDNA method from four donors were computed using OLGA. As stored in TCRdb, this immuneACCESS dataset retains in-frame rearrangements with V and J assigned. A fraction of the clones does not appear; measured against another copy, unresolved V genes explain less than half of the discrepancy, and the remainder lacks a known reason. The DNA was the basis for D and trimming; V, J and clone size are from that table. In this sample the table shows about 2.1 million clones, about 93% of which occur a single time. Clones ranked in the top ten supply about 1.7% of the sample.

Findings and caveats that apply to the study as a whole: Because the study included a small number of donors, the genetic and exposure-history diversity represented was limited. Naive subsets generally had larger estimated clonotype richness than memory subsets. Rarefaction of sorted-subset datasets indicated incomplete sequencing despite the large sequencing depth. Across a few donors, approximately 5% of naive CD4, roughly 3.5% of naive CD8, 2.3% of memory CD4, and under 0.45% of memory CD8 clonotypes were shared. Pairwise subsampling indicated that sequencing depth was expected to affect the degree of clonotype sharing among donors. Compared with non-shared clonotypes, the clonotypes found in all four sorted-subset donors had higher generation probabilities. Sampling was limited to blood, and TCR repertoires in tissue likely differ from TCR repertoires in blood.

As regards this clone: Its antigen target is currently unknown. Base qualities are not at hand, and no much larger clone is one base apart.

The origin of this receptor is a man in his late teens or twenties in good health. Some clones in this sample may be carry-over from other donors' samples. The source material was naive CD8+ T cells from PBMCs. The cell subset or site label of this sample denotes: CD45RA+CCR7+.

The CDR3 amino acid sequence is: CASRGTSGRVDEQFF. The DNA sequence is as follows: TGTGCCAGCAGGGGGACTAGCGGGAGGGTCGATGAGCAGTTCTTC. The sequence links TRBV14 to TRBJ2-1, with TRBD2 matching 16 junction bases. Spanning cysteine to phenylalanine, the CDR3 consists of 15 amino acids. CDR3 DNA is the only sequence kept; it has 45 bases, read in frame from the first base. The germline V gene encodes CDR1 SGHDN and CDR2 FVKESK. Here V drops 6 bases and J drops 8 bases, and the junction holds 4 bases not matched to any gene.